This TCR beta chain was captured in a study of breast tumors, draining lymph nodes, adjacent tissues. MiXCR, applied by TCRdb to the multiplex PCR reads, yields one record per CDR3 protein. Of approximately 190,000 distinct CDR3 sequences in the sample, about 32% were seen once. Ten or more counts support this clonotype. Its antigen is not identified. Axillary draining lymph nodes of breast cancer patients supplied the node samples. Study-wide points: Compared with basal-like, luminal-like tumors shared significantly more repertoire with nontumor tissue. Data only fit, rather than demonstrated, lymph node origin of most tumor T cells. Tumor repertoires ranked between lymph nodes and nontumor tissue in diversity, with V and J gene preferences.

This CDR3 has 15 residues. Germline loops: CDR1 WSHSY, CDR2 SAAADI. Trimming removed 5 bases from V and 0 bases from J, with 11 bases in between. Sample: axillary lymph node tissue. The rearrangement links TRBV10-2 to TRBJ1-3; D possibly corresponds to TRBD1 (6 bases). The sequence derives from a female donor with breast cancer. Some clones in this sample may be carry-over from other donors' samples. The DNA for the CDR3 is TGCGCCAGCAGTAGTGGACAGCCCTCTGGAAACACCATATATTTT. This sequence encodes CASSSGQPSGNTIYF.